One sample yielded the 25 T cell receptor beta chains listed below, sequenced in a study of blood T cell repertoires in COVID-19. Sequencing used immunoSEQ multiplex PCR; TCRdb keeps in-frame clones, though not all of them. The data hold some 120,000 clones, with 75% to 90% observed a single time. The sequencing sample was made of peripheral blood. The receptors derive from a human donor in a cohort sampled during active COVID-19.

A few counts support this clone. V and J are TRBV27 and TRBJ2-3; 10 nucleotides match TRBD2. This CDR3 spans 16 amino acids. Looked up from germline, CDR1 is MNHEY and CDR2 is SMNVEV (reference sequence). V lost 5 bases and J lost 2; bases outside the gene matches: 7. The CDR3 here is CASSATSGIPTDTQYF. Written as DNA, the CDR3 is TGTGCCAGCAGTGCAACTAGCGGGATACCCACAGATACGCAGTATTTT.

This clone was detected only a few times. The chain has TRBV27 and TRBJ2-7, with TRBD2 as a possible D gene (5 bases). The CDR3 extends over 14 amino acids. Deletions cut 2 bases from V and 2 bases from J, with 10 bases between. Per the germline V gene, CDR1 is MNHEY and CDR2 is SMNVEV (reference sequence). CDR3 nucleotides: TGTGCCAGCAGTTTAGATCCGGGAACCTACGAGCAGTACTTC. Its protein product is CASSLDPGTYEQYF.

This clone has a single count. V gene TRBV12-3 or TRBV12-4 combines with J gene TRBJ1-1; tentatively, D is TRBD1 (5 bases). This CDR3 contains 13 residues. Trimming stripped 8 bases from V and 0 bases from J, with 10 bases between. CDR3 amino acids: CASLGGMNTEAFF. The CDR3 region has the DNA TGTGCCAGCCTGGGGGGGATGAACACTGAAGCTTTCTTT.

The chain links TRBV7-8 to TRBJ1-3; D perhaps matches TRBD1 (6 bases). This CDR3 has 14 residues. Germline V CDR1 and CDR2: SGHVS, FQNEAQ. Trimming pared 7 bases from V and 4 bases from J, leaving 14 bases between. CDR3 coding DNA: TGTGCCAGCACCCCCGGGCAGGGGGGAAACACCATATATTTT. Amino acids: CASTPGQGGNTIYF.

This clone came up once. CDR3 nucleotide sequence: TGTGCCAGCAGTTCTCCTAGCGGGAGGTCGGGAGATACGCAGTATTTT. Translation: CASSSPSGRSGDTQYF. The rearrangement uses TRBV27 and TRBJ2-3, with 11 bases lining up with TRBD2. The CDR3 consists of 16 residues. The V gene's germline CDR1 is MNHEY and CDR2 SMNVEV (reference sequence). The trim removed 4 bases at V and 5 bases at J, leaving 8 bases unmatched.

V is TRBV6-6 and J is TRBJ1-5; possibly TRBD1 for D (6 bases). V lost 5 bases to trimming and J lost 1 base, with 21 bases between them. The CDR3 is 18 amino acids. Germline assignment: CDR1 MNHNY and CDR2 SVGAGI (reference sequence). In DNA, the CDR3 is TGTGCCAGCAGTCGCATACCGGGACAAGTAATAAGCAATCAGCCCCAGCATTTT. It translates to CASSRIPGQVISNQPQHF.

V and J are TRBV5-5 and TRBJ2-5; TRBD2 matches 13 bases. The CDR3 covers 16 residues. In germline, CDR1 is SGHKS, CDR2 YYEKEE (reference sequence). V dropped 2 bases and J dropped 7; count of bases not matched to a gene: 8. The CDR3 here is CASSFHRLAGGRTQYF. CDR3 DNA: TGTGCCAGCAGCTTCCACCGACTAGCGGGGGGAAGGACCCAGTACTTC.

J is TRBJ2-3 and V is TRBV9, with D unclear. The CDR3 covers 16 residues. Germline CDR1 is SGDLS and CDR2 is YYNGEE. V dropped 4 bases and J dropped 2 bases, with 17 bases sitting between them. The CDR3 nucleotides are TGTGCCAGCAGCAGAGACTGGAGTCCGTACACAGATACGCAGTATTTT. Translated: CASSRDWSPYTDTQYF.

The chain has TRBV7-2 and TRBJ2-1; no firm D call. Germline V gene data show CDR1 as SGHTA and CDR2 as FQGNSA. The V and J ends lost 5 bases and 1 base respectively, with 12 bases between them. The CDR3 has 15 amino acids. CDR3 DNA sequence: TGTGCCAGCAGCCCGGCGGTGTTTTCCTACAATGAGCAGTTCTTC. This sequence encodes CASSPAVFSYNEQFF. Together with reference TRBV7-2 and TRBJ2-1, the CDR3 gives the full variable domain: GAGVSQSPSNKVTEKGKDVELRCDPISGHTALYWYRQSLGQGLEFLIYFQGNSAPDKSGLPSDRFSAERTGGSVSTLTIQRTQQEDSAVYLCASSPAVFSYNEQFFGPGTRLTVL.

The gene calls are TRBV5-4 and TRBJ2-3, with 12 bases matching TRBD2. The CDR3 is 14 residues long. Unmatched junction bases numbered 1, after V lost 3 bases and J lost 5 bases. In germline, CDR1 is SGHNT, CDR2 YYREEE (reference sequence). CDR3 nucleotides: TGTGCCAGCAGCTCTAGCGGGAGGGAAGATACGCAGTATTTT. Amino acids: CASSSSGREDTQYF.

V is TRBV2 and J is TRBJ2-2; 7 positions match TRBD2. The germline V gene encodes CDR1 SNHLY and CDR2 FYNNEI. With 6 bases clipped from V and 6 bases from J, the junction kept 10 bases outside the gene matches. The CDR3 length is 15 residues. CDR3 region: CASRLGGFPSGELFF. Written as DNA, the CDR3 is TGTGCCAGCAGATTGGGAGGGTTCCCCTCCGGGGAGCTGTTTTTT. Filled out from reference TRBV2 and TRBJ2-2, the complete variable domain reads EPEVTQTPSHQVTQMGQEVILRCVPISNHLYFYWYRQILGQKVEFLVSFYNNEISEKSEIFDDQFSVERPDGSNFTLKIRSTKLEDSAMYFCASRLGGFPSGELFFGEGSRLTVL.

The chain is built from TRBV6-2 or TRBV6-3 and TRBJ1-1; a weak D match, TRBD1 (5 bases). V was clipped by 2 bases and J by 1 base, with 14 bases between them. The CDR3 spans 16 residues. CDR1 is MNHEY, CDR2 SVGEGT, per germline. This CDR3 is CASSYAIRRGNTEAFF. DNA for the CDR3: TGTGCCAGCAGTTACGCTATAAGGAGGGGGAACACTGAAGCTTTCTTT.

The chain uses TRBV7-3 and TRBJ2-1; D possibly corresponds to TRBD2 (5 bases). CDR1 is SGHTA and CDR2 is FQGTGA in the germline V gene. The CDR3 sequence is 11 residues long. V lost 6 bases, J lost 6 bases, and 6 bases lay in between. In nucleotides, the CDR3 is TGTGCCAGCAGAGAGGGCAATGAGCAGTTCTTC. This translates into CASREGNEQFF.

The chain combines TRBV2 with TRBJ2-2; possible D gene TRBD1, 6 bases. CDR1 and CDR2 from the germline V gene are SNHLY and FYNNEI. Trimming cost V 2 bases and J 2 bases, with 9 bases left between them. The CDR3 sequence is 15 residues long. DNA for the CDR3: TGTGCCAGCAGTGAATGGACAGTTAACACCGGGGAGCTGTTTTTT. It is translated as CASSEWTVNTGELFF.

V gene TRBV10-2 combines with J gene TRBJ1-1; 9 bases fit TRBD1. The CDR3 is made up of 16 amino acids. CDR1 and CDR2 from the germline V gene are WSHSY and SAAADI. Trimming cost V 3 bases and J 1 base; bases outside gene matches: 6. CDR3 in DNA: TGCGCCAGCAGTGACCGGACAGGGGCGGGGAACACTGAAGCTTTCTTT. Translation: CASSDRTGAGNTEAFF.

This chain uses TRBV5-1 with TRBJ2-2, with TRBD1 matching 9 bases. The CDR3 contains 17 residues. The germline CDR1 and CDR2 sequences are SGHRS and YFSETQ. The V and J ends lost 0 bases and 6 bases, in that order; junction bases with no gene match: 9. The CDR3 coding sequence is TGCGCCAGCAGCTTGGACTGGGGACAGGGCAAGTCCGGGGAGCTGTTTTTT. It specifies CASSLDWGQGKSGELFF.

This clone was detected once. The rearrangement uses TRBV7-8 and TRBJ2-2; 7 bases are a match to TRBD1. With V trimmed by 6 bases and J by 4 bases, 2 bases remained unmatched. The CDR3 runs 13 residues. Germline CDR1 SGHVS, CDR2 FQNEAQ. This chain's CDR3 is CASRAGGTGELFF. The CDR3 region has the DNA TGTGCCAGCAGAGCAGGGGGCACCGGGGAGCTGTTTTTT. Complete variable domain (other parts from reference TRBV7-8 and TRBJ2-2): GAGVSQSPRYKVAKRGQDVALRCDPISGHVSLFWYQQALGQGPEFLTYFQNEAQLDKSGLPSDRFFAERPEGSVSTLKIQRTQQEDSAVYLCASRAGGTGELFFGEGSRLTVL.

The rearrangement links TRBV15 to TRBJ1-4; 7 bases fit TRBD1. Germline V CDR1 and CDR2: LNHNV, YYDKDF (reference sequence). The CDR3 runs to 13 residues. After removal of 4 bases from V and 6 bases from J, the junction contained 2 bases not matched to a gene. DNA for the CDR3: TGTGCCACCAGCAAGGGGGCGGATGAAAAACTGTTTTTT. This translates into CATSKGADEKLFF.

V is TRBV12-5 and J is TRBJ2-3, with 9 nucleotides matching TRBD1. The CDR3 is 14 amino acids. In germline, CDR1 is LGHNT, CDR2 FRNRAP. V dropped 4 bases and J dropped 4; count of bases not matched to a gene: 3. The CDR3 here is CASGWTGASDTQYF. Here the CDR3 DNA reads TGTGCTAGTGGTTGGACAGGGGCTTCAGATACGCAGTATTTT.

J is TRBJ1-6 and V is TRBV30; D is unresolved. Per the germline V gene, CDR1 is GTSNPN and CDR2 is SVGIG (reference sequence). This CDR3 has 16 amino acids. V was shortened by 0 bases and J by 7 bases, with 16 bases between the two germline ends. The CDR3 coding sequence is TGTGCCTGGAGTGTACTAGCTGGGCTGATAAATTCACCCCTCCACTTT. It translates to CAWSVLAGLINSPLHF.

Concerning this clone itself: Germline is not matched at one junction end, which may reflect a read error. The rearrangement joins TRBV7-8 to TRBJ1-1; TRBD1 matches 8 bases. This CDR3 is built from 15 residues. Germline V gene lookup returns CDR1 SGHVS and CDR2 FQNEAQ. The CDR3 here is CASSSRRTGNSEAFF. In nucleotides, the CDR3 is TGTGCCAGCAGCTCCCGTAGGACAGGGAACAGTGAAGCTTTCTTT.

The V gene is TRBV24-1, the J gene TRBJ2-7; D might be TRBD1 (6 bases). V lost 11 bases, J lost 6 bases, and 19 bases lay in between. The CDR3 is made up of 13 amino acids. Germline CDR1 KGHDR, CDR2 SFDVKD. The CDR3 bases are TGTGCCATCAGGAAGGGGGAGATTTCCGAGCAGTACGTC. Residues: CAIRKGEISEQYV.

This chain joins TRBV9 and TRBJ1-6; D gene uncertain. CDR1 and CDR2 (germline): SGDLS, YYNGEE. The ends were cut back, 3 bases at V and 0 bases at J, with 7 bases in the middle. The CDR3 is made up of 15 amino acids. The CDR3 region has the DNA TGTGCCAGCAGCGCAGGTAGCTCCTATAATTCACCCCTCCACTTT. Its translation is CASSAGSSYNSPLHF.

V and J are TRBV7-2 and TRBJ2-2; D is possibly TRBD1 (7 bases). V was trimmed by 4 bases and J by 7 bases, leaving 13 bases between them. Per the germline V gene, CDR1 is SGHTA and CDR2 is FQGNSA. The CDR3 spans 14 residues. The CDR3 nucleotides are TGTGCCAGCAGCTCAGGGGGGCTATTCGGGGAGCTGTTTTTT. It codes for CASSSGGLFGELFF.

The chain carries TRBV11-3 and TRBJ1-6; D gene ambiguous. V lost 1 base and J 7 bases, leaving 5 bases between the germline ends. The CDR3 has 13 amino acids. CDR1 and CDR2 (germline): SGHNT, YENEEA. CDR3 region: CASSLGVNSPLHF. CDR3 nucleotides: TGTGCCAGCAGCTTAGGTGTAAATTCACCCCTCCACTTT.